Detailed here is one TCR beta chain. Which antigen it targets is not known. Per-base qualities were not stored, and no clone one base away is much larger. The entry originates in a study of response to subunit inactivated influenza vaccine (dated by TCRdb to 2017 to 2018). About the investigation overall: Deep quantitative T cell receptor repertoire profiling was used in the study to track responses to a trivalent subunit inactivated influenza vaccine.

CDR1 and CDR2, per the germline V gene, are SGHAT and FQNNGV. At the junction V is shortened by 1 base and J by 7 bases, with 17 bases in between. Including the terminal cysteine and phenylalanine, the CDR3 comprises 15 residues. The retained sequence is limited to the CDR3, 45 bases, with the frame set at the first base. The research as a whole found: According to the authors, only a limited number of new T cells may be recruited by each seasonal influenza vaccination.

Libraries came from RT-PCR. Sequencing used an Illumina HiSeq 2500. The raw public data were reprocessed by TCRdb itself: fastp quality trimming at Q25, MiXCR clonotype calling, in-frame beta chains only. Identical CDR3 proteins give one entry, which carries the most common genes and DNA. Across this sample there are 560,000 or so distinct CDR3 sequences, with 7.5% to 8.5% seen only once. The ten largest account for 10% to 15% of the sample. Source: PBMCs from blood, taken 23 to 25 months after vaccination. The V and J segments used are TRBV11-2 and TRBJ2-7; the D gene remains uncertain. The TCR originated in a man between 45 and 75 years old who received an inactivated influenza vaccine. Donor details come from another sample of the same person, matched by shared clones. The CDR3 reads as follows: CASSLASASFSEQYF. The nucleotide sequence is given as TGTGCCAGCAGCTTAGCCAGTGCCTCTTTTTCTGAGCAGTACTTC.